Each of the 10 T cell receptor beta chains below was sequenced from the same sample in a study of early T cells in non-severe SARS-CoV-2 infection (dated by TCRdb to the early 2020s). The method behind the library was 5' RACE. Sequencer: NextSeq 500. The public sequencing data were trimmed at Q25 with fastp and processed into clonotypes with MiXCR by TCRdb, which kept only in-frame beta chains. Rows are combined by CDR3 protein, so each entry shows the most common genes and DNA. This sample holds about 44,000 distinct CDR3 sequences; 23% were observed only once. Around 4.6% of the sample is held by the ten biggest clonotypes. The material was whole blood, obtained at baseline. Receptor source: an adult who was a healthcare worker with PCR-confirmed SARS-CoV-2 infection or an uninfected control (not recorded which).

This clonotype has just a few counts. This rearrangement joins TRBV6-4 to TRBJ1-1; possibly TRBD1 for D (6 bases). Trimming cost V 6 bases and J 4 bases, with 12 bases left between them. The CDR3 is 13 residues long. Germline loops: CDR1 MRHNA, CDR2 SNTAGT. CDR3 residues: CASRATRGTEAFF. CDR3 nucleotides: TGTGCCAGCAGGGCCACCAGGGGCACTGAAGCTTTCTTT.

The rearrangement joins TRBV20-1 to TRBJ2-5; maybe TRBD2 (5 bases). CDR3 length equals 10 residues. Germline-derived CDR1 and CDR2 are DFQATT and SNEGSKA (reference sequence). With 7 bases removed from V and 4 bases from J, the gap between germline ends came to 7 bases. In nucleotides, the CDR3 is TGCAGTGGGGAGCGAGAGACCCAGTACTTC. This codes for CSGERETQYF.

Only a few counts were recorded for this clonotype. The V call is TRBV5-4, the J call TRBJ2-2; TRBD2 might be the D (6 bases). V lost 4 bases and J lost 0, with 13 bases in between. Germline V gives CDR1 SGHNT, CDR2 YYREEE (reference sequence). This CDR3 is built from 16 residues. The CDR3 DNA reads TGTGCCAGCAGCATGACCGGCGGGGCGAACACCGGGGAGCTGTTTTTT. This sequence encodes CASSMTGGANTGELFF. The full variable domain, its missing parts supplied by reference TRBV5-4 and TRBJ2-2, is ETGVTQSPTHLIKTRGQQVTLRCSSQSGHNTVSWYQQALGQGPQFIFQYYREEENGRGNFPPRFSGLQFPNYSSELNVNALELDDSALYLCASSMTGGANTGELFFGEGSRLTVL.

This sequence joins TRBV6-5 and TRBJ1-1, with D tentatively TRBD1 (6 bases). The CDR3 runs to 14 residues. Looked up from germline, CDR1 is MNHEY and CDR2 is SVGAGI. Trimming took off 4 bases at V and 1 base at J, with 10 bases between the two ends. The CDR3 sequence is CASSSDSSNTEAFF. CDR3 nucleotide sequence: TGTGCCAGCAGTTCGGACAGCTCGAACACTGAAGCTTTCTTT.

CDR3 residues: CASTPDRGYNYGYTF. As DNA, the CDR3 is TGTGCCAGCACCCCAGACAGGGGGTATAACTATGGCTACACCTTC. The chain carries TRBV6-1 and TRBJ1-2, with TRBD1 matching over 9 bases. Unmatched junction bases numbered 7, after V lost 7 bases and J lost 1 base. Germline V gene lookup returns CDR1 MNHNS and CDR2 SASEGT. The CDR3 consists of 15 residues.

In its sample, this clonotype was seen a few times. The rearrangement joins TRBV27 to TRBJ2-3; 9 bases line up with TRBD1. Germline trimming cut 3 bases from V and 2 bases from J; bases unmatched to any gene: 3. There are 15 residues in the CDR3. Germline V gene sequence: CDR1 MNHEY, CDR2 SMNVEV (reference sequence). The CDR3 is CASSLTGGYTDTQYF. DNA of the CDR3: TGTGCCAGCAGTTTGACAGGGGGTTACACAGATACGCAGTATTTT.

The CDR3 protein is CASSFRNEQYF. The CDR3 DNA follows: TGTGCCAGCAGCTTTCGGAACGAGCAGTACTTC. This chain links TRBV7-9 with TRBJ2-7; D ambiguous. The CDR3 has 11 residues. Germline V CDR1 and CDR2: SEHNR, FQNEAQ (reference sequence). Deletions cut 3 bases from V and 5 bases from J, with 5 bases between.

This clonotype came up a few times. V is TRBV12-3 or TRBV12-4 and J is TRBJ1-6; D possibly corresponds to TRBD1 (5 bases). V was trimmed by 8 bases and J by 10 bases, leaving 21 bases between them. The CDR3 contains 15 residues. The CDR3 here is CASALRGSGDSPLHF. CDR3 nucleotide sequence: TGTGCCAGCGCGTTGCGCGGATCGGGGGACTCACCCCTCCACTTT.

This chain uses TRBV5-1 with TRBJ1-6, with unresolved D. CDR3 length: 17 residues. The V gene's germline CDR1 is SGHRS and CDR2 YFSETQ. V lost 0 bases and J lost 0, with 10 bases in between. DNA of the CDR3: TGCGCCAGCAGCTTGGAACCGGGAGGCTCCTATAATTCACCCCTCCACTTT. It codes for CASSLEPGGSYNSPLHF.

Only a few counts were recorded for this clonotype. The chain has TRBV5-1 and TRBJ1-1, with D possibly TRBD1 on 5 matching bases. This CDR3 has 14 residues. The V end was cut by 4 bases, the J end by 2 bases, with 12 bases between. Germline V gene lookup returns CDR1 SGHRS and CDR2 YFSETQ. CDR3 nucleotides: TGCGCCAGCAGCCTTGGACACGCTAACACTGAAGCTTTCTTT. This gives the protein CASSLGHANTEAFF.